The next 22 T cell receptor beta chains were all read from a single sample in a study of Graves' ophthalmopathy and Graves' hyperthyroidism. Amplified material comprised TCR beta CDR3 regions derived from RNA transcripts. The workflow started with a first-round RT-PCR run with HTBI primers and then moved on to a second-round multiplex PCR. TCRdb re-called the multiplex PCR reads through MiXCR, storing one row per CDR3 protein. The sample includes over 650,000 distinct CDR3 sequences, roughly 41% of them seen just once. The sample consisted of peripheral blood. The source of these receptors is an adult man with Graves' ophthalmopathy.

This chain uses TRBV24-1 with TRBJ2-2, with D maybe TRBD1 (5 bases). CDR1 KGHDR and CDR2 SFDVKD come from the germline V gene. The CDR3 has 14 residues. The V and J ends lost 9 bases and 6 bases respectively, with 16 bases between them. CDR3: CATGVGREAGELFF. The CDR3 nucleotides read TGTGCCACCGGGGTCGGCAGGGAAGCCGGGGAGCTGTTTTTT.

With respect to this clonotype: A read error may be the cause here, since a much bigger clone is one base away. The CDR3 spells CATAPSRDPRGAFF. CDR3 coding DNA: TGTGCCACCGCCCCATCCAGGGATCCACGGGGAGCTTTCTTT. V usage is TRBV15 and J usage is TRBJ1-1; maybe TRBD1 (5 bases). Germline V lookup: CDR1 LNHNV, CDR2 YYDKDF (reference sequence). V was pared by 8 bases and J by 10 bases, with 23 bases between. The CDR3 loop spans 14 amino acids.

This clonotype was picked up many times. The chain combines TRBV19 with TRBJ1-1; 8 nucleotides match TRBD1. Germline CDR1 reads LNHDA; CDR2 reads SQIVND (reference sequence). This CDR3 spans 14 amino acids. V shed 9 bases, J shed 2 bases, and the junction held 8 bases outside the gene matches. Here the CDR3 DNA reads TGTGCCAGCAGCACAGACAGGGGAAACACTGAAGCTTTCTTT. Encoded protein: CASSTDRGNTEAFF.

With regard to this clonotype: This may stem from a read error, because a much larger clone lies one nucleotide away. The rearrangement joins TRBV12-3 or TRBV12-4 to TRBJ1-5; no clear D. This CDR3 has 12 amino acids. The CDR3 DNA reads TGTGCCAGCAGAAGCAGTGATCAGCCCCGGCATTTT. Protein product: CASRSSDQPRHF.

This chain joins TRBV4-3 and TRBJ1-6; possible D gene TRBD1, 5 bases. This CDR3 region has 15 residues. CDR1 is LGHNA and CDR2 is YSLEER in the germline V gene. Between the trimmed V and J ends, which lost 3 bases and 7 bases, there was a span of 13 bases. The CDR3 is CASSQAGRANSPLHF. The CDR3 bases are TGCGCCAGCAGCCAGGCGGGCAGGGCCAATTCACCCCTCCACTTT.

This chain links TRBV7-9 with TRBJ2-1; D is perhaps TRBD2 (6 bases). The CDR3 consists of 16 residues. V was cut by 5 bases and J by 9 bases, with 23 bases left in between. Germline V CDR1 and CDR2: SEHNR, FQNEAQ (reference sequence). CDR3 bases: TGTGCCAGCAGCCCATCCGGGACTCCCAAGGAACTTGAGCAGTTCTTC. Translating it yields CASSPSGTPKELEQFF.

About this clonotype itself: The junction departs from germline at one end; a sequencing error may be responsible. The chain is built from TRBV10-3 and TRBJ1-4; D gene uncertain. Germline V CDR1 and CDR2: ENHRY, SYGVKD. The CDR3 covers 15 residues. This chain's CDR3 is CAFREARTTNEKLFF. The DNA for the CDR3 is TGTGCCTTCAGAGAAGCACGGACAACTAATGAAAAACTGTTTTTT.

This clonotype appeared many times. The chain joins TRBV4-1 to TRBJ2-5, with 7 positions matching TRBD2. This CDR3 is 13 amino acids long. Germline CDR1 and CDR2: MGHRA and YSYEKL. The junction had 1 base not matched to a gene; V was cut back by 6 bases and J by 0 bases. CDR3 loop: CASRGGYQETQYF. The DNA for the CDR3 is TGCGCCAGCAGGGGGGGGTACCAAGAGACCCAGTACTTC.

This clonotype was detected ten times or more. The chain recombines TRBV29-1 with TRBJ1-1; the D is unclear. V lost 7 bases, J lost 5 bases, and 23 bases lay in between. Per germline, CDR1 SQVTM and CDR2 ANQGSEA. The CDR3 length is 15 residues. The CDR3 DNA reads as TGCAGCGCCCGAGGATTTACGGGTTTTGGGACTGAAGCTTTCTTT. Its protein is CSARGFTGFGTEAFF.

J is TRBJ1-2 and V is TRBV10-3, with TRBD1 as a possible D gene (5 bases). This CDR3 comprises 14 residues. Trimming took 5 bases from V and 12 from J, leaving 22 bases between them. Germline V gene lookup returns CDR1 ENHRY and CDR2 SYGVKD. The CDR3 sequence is CAISPTERSDGNTF. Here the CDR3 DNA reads TGTGCCATCAGTCCGACAGAACGGTCGGATGGAAACACCTTC.

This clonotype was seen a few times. The CDR3 protein is CASSLDRAGTNTGELFF. The CDR3 bases are TGTGCCAGCAGCTTAGATCGGGCAGGAACGAACACCGGGGAGCTGTTTTTT. The chain links TRBV7-8 to TRBJ2-2, with D hard to call. Germline V gene lookup returns CDR1 SGHVS and CDR2 FQNEAQ. V was cut by 1 base and J by 0 bases, with 12 bases left in between. This CDR3 comprises 17 residues. The whole variable domain, remainder taken from reference TRBV7-8 and TRBJ2-2, is GAGVSQSPRYKVAKRGQDVALRCDPISGHVSLFWYQQALGQGPEFLTYFQNEAQLDKSGLPSDRFFAERPEGSVSTLKIQRTQQEDSAVYLCASSLDRAGTNTGELFFGEGSRLTVL.

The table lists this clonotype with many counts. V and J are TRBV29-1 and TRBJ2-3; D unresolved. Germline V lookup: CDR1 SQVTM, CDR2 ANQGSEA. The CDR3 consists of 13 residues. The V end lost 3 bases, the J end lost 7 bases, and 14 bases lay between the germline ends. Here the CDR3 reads CSVDNGVRNTQYF. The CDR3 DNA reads TGCAGCGTTGATAACGGAGTCCGGAATACGCAGTATTTT.

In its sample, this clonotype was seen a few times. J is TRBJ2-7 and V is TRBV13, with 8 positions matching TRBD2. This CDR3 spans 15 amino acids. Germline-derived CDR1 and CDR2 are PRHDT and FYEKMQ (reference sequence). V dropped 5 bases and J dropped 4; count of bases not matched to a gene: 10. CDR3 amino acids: CASSPWTSPPYEQYF. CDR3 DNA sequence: TGTGCCAGCAGCCCCTGGACTAGCCCTCCGTACGAGCAGTACTTC.

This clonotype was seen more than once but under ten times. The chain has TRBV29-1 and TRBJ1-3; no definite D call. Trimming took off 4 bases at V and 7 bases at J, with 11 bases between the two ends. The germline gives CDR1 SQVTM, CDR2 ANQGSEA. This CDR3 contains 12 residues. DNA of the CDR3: TGCAGCGTTGGCGGGCGGATGAACACCATATATTTT. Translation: CSVGGRMNTIYF. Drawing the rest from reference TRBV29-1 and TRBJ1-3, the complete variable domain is SAVISQKPSRDICQRGTSLTIQCQVDSQVTMMFWYRQQPGQSLTLIATANQGSEATYESGFVIDKFPISRPNLTFSTLTVSNMSPEDSSIYLCSVGGRMNTIYFGEGSWLTVV.

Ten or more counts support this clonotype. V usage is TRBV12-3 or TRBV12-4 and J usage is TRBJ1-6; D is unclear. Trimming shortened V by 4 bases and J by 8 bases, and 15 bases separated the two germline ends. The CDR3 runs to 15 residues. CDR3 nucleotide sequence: TGTGCCAGCAGTTGGACCGACCCTGGAGATTCACCCCTCCACTTT. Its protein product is CASSWTDPGDSPLHF.

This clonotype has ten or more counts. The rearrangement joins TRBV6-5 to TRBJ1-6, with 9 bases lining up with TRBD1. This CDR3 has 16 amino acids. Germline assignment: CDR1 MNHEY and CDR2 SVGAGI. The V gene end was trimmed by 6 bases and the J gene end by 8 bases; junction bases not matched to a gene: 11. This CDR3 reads CASSASTGGGHSPLHF. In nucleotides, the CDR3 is TGTGCCAGCAGCGCAAGTACAGGGGGCGGCCATTCACCCCTCCACTTT.

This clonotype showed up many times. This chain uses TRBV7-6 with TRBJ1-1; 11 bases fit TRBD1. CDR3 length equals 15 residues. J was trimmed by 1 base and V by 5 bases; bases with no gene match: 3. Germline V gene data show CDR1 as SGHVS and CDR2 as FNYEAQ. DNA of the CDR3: TGTGCCAGCAGCCCAGGGACAGGGGGGAACACTGAAGCTTTCTTT. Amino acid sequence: CASSPGTGGNTEAFF.

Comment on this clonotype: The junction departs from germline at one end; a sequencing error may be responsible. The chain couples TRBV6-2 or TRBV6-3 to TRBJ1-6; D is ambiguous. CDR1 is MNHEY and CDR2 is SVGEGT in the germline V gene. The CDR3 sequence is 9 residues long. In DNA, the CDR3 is TGTTCCAGCGCTTCACCCCTCCACTTT. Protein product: CSSASPLHF.

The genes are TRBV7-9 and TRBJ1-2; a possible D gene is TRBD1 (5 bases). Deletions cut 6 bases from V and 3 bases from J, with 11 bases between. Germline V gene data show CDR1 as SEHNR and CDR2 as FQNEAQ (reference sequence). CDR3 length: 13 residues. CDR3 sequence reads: CASRKIGDYGYTF. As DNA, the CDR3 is TGTGCCAGCAGGAAGATAGGGGACTATGGCTACACCTTC. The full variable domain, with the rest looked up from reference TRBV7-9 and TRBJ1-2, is DTGVSQNPRHKITKRGQNVTFRCDPISEHNRLYWYRQTLGQGPEFLTYFQNEAQLEKSRLLSDRFSAERPKGSFSTLEIQRTEQGDSAMYLCASRKIGDYGYTFGSGTRLTVV.

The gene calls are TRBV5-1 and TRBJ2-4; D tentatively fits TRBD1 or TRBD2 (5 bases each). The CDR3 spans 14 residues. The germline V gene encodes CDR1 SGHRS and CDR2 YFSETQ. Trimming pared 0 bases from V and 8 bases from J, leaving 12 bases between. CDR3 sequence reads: CASSLGRVGDIQYF. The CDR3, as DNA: TGCGCCAGCAGCTTGGGCCGTGTGGGGGACATTCAGTACTTC.

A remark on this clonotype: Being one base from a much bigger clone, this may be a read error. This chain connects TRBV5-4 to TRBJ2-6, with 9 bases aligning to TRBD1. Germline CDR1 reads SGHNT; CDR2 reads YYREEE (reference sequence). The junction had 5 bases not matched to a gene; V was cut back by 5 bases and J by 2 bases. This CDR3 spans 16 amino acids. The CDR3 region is CASSSRQGAGANVLTF. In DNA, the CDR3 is TGTGCCAGCAGTTCCAGACAGGGGGCTGGGGCCAACGTCCTGACTTTC.

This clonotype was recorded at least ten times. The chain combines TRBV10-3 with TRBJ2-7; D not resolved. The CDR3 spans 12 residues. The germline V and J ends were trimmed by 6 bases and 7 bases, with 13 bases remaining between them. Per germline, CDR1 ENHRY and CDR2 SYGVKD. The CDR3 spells CAIRTLGLEQYF. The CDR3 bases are TGTGCCATCAGGACCCTTGGGTTGGAGCAGTACTTC.